One sample yielded the 9 T cell receptor beta chains listed below, sequenced in a study of shared clonotypes between healthy human individuals. Assay: immunoSEQ multiplex PCR; the TCRdb copy retains only in-frame clones and omits some. Seen here are 2 million to 3 million clones, over 85% observed once, and the top ten hold around 0.37%. Source material: naive CD4+ T cells from PBMCs. Documented subset: CD45RA+ positively selected. The source is a man aged 18 to 35 in good health. Some clones in this sample may be carry-over from other donors' samples.

This rearrangement joins TRBV28 to TRBJ2-1, with TRBD2 matching over 15 bases. V dropped 4 bases and J dropped 8; count of bases not matched to a gene: 6. In germline, CDR1 is MDHEN, CDR2 SYDVKM. CDR3 length: 16 residues. Written as DNA, the CDR3 is TGTGCCAGCAGTTCACTGGGACTAGCGGGAGGATATGAGCAGTTCTTC. It codes for CASSSLGLAGGYEQFF. The full variable domain, its missing parts supplied by reference TRBV28 and TRBJ2-1, is DVKVTQSSRYLVKRTGEKVFLECVQDMDHENMFWYRQDPGLGLRLIYFSYDVKMKEKGDIPEGYSVSREKKERFSLILESASTNQTSMYLCASSSLGLAGGYEQFFGPGTRLTVL.

The rearrangement joins TRBV25-1 to TRBJ2-5, with TRBD1 matching over 7 bases. Germline assignment: CDR1 MGHDK and CDR2 SYGVNS. The CDR3 spans 13 residues. Unmatched junction bases numbered 6, after V lost 6 bases and J lost 5 bases. Here the CDR3 reads CASRVTGAETQYF. The CDR3 DNA reads TGTGCCAGCAGGGTTACAGGGGCTGAGACCCAGTACTTC. Based on the CDR3 plus reference TRBV25-1 and TRBJ2-5, the full variable domain is EADIYQTPRYLVIGTGKKITLECSQTMGHDKMYWYQQDPGMELHLIHYSYGVNSTEKGDLSSESTVSRIRTEHFPLTLESARPSHTSQYLCASRVTGAETQYFGPGTRLLVL.

In regard to this clone: Other DNA sequences in this specimen translate into the identical CDR3. The V gene is TRBV18, the J gene TRBJ1-5; D gene ambiguous. The CDR3 sequence is 13 residues long. Trimming took off 3 bases at V and 2 bases at J, with 5 bases between the two ends. CDR1 is KGHSH, CDR2 LQKENI, per germline. The CDR3 spells CASSPGGNQPQHF. The CDR3 DNA reads TGTGCCAGCTCACCCGGCGGCAATCAGCCCCAGCATTTT.

In its sample, this clone was seen once. The chain carries TRBV29-1 and TRBJ2-7, with a weak D call TRBD2 (6 bases). V was clipped by 4 bases and J by 5 bases, with 12 bases between them. Germline V CDR1 and CDR2: SQVTM, ANQGSEA. CDR3 length equals 12 residues. The DNA of the CDR3 is TGCAGCGTTGCGGGCGGGACGGACGAGCAGTACTTC. It encodes CSVAGGTDEQYF.

The rearrangement links TRBV27 to TRBJ2-6; either TRBD1 or TRBD2 may fit D (6 bases each). V lost 5 bases and J 2 bases, leaving 19 bases between the germline ends. Germline CDR1 MNHEY, CDR2 SMNVEV (reference sequence). The CDR3 contains 18 residues. The CDR3 is CASSIRGPGETGANVLTF. CDR3 in DNA: TGTGCCAGCAGTATCAGGGGACCGGGAGAGACTGGGGCCAACGTCCTGACTTTC.

The chain recombines TRBV9 with TRBJ1-1; a weak D match, TRBD1 (5 bases). Trimming pared 4 bases from V and 0 bases from J, leaving 13 bases between. Looked up from germline, CDR1 is SGDLS and CDR2 is YYNGEE. This CDR3 is built from 15 residues. CDR3 in amino acids: CASSLGALLNTEAFF. The DNA for the CDR3 is TGTGCCAGCAGCCTCGGGGCACTTTTGAACACTGAAGCTTTCTTT.

The chain is built from TRBV10-3 and TRBJ2-3; 7 bases map to TRBD1. Trimming removed 5 bases from V and 2 bases from J; junction bases left unmatched: 7. The germline V gene has CDR1 ENHRY and CDR2 SYGVKD. The CDR3 sequence is 15 residues long. CDR3 in DNA: TGTGCCATCAGTTCCGGACAGGCCCTCACAGATACGCAGTATTTT. Its protein is CAISSGQALTDTQYF.

V and J are TRBV10-3 and TRBJ2-3, with 11 bases aligning to TRBD2. This CDR3 has 16 residues. In germline, CDR1 is ENHRY, CDR2 SYGVKD. V gave up 3 bases and J gave up 3 bases; unmatched junction bases: 5. CDR3 coding DNA: TGTGCCATCAGTGAACCGGGACTAGCGGTAACAGATACGCAGTATTTT. Amino acids: CAISEPGLAVTDTQYF.

This chain joins TRBV15 and TRBJ2-3; D is uncertain. The CDR3 runs 14 residues. The germline V gene encodes CDR1 LNHNV and CDR2 YYDKDF (reference sequence). Trimming took 1 base from V and 4 from J, leaving 9 bases between them. CDR3 amino acids: CATSRGENADTQYF. As DNA, the CDR3 is TGTGCCACCAGCAGAGGGGAAAACGCAGATACGCAGTATTTT.